These 7 T cell receptor beta chains originate from one sample sequenced in a study of metastatic and nonmetastatic thyroid tumors. TCRdb re-processed the PCR reads through MiXCR. The repertoire holds approximately 37,000 clones, about a fifth seen once, with approximately 3% in the top ten. No patient had received any treatment before thyroid surgery. Sequences were obtained from tumor tissue. These receptors were collected from a male donor with papillary thyroid cancer or a benign thyroid nodule (not recorded which). Some clones in this sample may be carry-over from other donors' samples.

This clone came up many times. V usage is TRBV28 and J usage is TRBJ2-6, with D tentatively TRBD1 (5 bases). There are 18 residues in the CDR3. The germline CDR1 and CDR2 sequences are MDHEN and SYDVKM. V was pared by 6 bases and J by 0 bases, with 18 bases between. CDR3 amino acids: CASSDIRQIPSGANVLTF. The CDR3 DNA is TGTGCCAGCAGCGATATAAGACAGATTCCCTCTGGGGCCAACGTCCTGACTTTC.

This clone has a count of ten or more. The CDR3 sequence is CSARPSYSDTGELFF. The CDR3 bases are TGCAGTGCTAGACCGTCTTACTCGGACACCGGGGAGCTGTTTTTT. J is TRBJ2-2 and V is TRBV20-1; D gene ambiguous. Germline V gives CDR1 DFQATT, CDR2 SNEGSKA (reference sequence). The CDR3 is made up of 15 amino acids. Trimming pared 2 bases from V and 3 bases from J, leaving 13 bases between.

As to this clone: This may come from a read error, since a much larger clone is one base off. The chain combines TRBV4-2 with TRBJ2-2, with D perhaps TRBD2 (5 bases). The V end lost 0 bases, the J end lost 4 bases, and 12 bases lay between the germline ends. CDR3 size: 16 residues. Germline V lookup: CDR1 LGHNA, CDR2 YNFKEQ. The CDR3 nucleotides read TGTGCCAGCAGCCAAGAGGTTAGCGTAGTCACCGGGGAGCTGTTTTTT. Its protein is CASSQEVSVVTGELFF.

Worth noting for this clone: One end of the junction does not line up with germline, which may come from a read error. The chain carries TRBV6-5 and TRBJ2-1, with 9 nucleotides matching TRBD2. Germline-derived CDR1 and CDR2 are MNHEY and SVGAGI. The CDR3 totals 14 residues. The CDR3 nucleotides are TGTGCCAGCAGCTATGCGGGAGGGTACAATGACCAGTTCTTC. Protein product: CASSYAGGYNDQFF.

This clone was seen ten or more times. V gene TRBV20-1 combines with J gene TRBJ2-5; D might be TRBD2 (5 bases). The V end lost 2 bases, the J end lost 0 bases, and 13 bases lay between the germline ends. Germline V gives CDR1 DFQATT, CDR2 SNEGSKA (reference sequence). The CDR3 length is 15 residues. The CDR3 loop is CSARWARGNQETQYF. The CDR3 DNA is TGCAGTGCTAGATGGGCTAGAGGGAACCAAGAGACCCAGTACTTC.

This clone showed up many times. The chain combines TRBV18 with TRBJ2-7; 9 bases fit TRBD2. V lost 2 bases, J lost 3 bases, and 8 bases stayed unmatched. This CDR3 has 16 residues. CDR1 KGHSH and CDR2 LQKENI come from the germline V gene. The CDR3 reads CASSPETGLAYYEQYF. In DNA, the CDR3 is TGTGCCAGCTCACCAGAGACGGGACTAGCTTACTACGAGCAGTACTTC.

This chain uses TRBV6-1 with TRBJ2-7; 9 bases align to TRBD1. The CDR3 consists of 15 residues. V shed 7 bases and J 4 bases; nucleotides not matched to a gene: 11. Per the germline V gene, CDR1 is MNHNS and CDR2 is SASEGT. As DNA, the CDR3 is TGTGCCAGCACTCCACCCGGGACAGGGAAATACGAGCAGTACTTC. Amino acids: CASTPPGTGKYEQYF.